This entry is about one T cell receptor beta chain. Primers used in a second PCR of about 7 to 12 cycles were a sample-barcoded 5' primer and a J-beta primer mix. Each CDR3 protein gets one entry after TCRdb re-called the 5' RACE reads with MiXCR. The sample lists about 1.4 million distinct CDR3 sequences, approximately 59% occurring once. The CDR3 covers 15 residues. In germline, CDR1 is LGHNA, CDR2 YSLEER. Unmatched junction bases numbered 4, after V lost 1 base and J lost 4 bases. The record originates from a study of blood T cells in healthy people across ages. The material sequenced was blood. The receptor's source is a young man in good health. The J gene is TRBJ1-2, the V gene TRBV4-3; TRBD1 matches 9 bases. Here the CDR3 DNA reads TGCGCCAGCAGCCAAGGGACAGGGGACGTCTATGGCTACACCTTC. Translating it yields CASSQGTGDVYGYTF.